The clone carrying this T cell receptor (beta chain) was counted ten times or more. The target antigen is unknown. Quantitative 5'-RACE was performed with molecular barcodes, and it yielded the TCR beta libraries. A single record per CDR3 protein comes from TCRdb applying MiXCR to the 5' RACE reads. This sample carries about 460,000 distinct CDR3 sequences, roughly 5% of them seen once, and the ten largest clones take around 3.6%. This record belongs to a study of CD8 T cells in ankylosing spondylitis. Study-level points and caveats: Ankylosing spondylitis blood appeared to carry a characteristic TCR beta motif of several highly homologous variants.

V shed 6 bases and J 3 bases; nucleotides not matched to a gene: 5. This CDR3 is 15 amino acids long. This receptor was taken from a male donor with ankylosing spondylitis. The source material was blood, either unsorted or a sorted T cell fraction (not recorded which). The V call is TRBV12-3 or TRBV12-4, the J call TRBJ2-1, with TRBD2 identical over 10 bases. The CDR3 protein is CASSHGLAVYNEQFF. The CDR3 nucleotides are TGTGCCAGCAGCCACGGACTAGCGGTCTACAATGAGCAGTTCTTC.